Following are 5 T cell receptor beta chains from one sample sequenced in a study of T cells in localized non-small cell lung cancer. The assay was immunoSEQ multiplex PCR, and TCRdb's table has in-frame clones only and misses some. The sample includes 1,700 or so clones, 20% to 30% of them seen just once. Sample: normal lung tissue next to the tumor, taken before any cancer treatment. Receptors originate from a woman aged 35-70 years with stage I lung adenocarcinoma.

The V gene is TRBV18, the J gene TRBJ2-7; TRBD1 matches 8 bases. The CDR3 is 14 residues long. V was clipped by 4 bases and J by 2 bases; unmatched bases: 4. The germline CDR1 and CDR2 sequences are KGHSH and LQKENI. The CDR3 nucleotides read TGTGCCAGCTCACTGGGACAGGCGGCCTACGAGCAGTACTTC. Its translation: CASSLGQAAYEQYF.

The rearrangement joins TRBV1 to TRBJ2-3. TRBV1 is deemed a pseudogene. The CDR3 is 17 amino acids. The CDR3 DNA reads TGCGCCAGCAGCCAAGGGGCCAGAGGGGATAGCACAGATACGCAGTATTTT. It translates to CASSQGARGDSTDTQYF.

The chain carries TRBV9 and TRBJ1-2; D uncertain. Germline loops: CDR1 SGDLS, CDR2 YYNGEE. The V end was cut by 4 bases, the J end by 0 bases, with 13 bases between. The CDR3 totals 15 residues. CDR3 protein: CASSPWETSNYGYTF. The CDR3 DNA follows: TGTGCCAGCAGCCCGTGGGAGACTTCTAACTATGGCTACACCTTC. Full variable domain (rest looked up from reference TRBV9 and TRBJ1-2): DSGVTQTPKHLITATGQRVTLRCSPRSGDLSVYWYQQSLDQGLQFLIQYYNGEERAKGNILERFSAQQFPDLHSELNLSSLELGDSALYFCASSPWETSNYGYTFGSGTRLTVV.

CDR3 DNA sequence: TGTGCCAGCAGCGTAGGGGTGGGAGTCTACGAGCAGTACTTC. It specifies CASSVGVGVYEQYF. The V call is TRBV9, the J call TRBJ2-7, with a weak D call TRBD2 (5 bases). Germline V gene sequence: CDR1 SGDLS, CDR2 YYNGEE. Trimming shortened V by 0 bases and J by 3 bases, and 10 bases separated the two germline ends. The CDR3 is 14 residues long.

The chain links TRBV9 to TRBJ2-7; D is unclear. The CDR3 sequence is 14 residues long. Trimming left V 0 bases short and J 0 bases short, with 7 bases between. Germline values: CDR1 SGDLS, CDR2 YYNGEE. CDR3 nucleotides: TGTGCCAGCAGCGTAGGCCCGATCTCCTACGAGCAGTACTTC. This encodes CASSVGPISYEQYF.